Presented here are 12 T cell receptor beta chains from one specimen sequenced in a study of T cell responses to AZD1222 COVID-19 vaccine. TCRdb's copy holds only in-frame clones and misses some; the assay was immunoSEQ multiplex PCR. The data hold 180,000 or so clones, with approximately 93% observed a single time. Sequences were derived from peripheral blood, sampled 28 days after the second AZD1222 dose. The receptors derive from an adult who received the AZD1222 COVID-19 vaccine.

The chain has TRBV6-6 and TRBJ1-2, with no clear D. Germline CDR1 reads MNHNY; CDR2 reads SVGAGI (reference sequence). V was cut by 5 bases and J by 3 bases, with 7 bases left in between. The CDR3 is made up of 12 amino acids. As DNA, the CDR3 is TGTGCCAGCAGTACAGATGACTATGGCTACACCTTC. Protein product: CASSTDDYGYTF.

This chain uses TRBV19 with TRBJ1-1; D possibly corresponds to TRBD1 (5 bases). CDR1 is LNHDA, CDR2 SQIVND, per germline (reference sequence). The CDR3 runs to 17 residues. Trimming removed 2 bases at V and 1 base at J, with 17 bases between. The CDR3 protein is CASSIYGTLNQNTEAFF. The DNA for the CDR3 is TGTGCCAGTAGTATATATGGGACCTTAAACCAGAACACTGAAGCTTTCTTT.

The chain has TRBV5-1 and TRBJ1-2; TRBD1 agrees at 12 bases. Germline trimming cut 3 bases from V and 7 bases from J; bases unmatched to any gene: 7. Per germline, CDR1 SGHRS and CDR2 YFSETQ. The length of the CDR3 is 15 residues. This CDR3 reads CASSSLGTGGSGYTF. The CDR3 DNA reads TGCGCCAGCAGCTCGCTGGGGACAGGGGGCTCTGGCTACACCTTC.

CDR3 loop: CASSYPEKGVRSPATEAFF. The CDR3 coding sequence is TGTGCCAGCAGTTACCCCGAAAAAGGCGTCCGCTCGCCTGCCACTGAAGCTTTCTTT. The chain uses TRBV6-2 or TRBV6-3 and TRBJ1-1; D call uncertain. With 2 bases removed from V and 4 bases from J, the gap between germline ends came to 26 bases. CDR1 MNHEY and CDR2 SVGEGT come from the germline V gene. The CDR3 is 19 amino acids.

V usage is TRBV15 and J usage is TRBJ2-3; no reliable D call. This CDR3 comprises 13 residues. Germline CDR1 reads LNHNV; CDR2 reads YYDKDF (reference sequence). With 0 bases removed from V and 4 bases from J, the gap between germline ends came to 5 bases. CDR3 region: CATSREVADTQYF. The CDR3 DNA is TGTGCCACCAGCAGAGAGGTGGCAGATACGCAGTATTTT.

Notes on this clone: Other DNA sequences in the sample encode the same CDR3. V gene TRBV6-1 combines with J gene TRBJ2-5, with 12 nucleotides matching TRBD2. J gave up 5 bases and V 2 bases, and 6 bases lay outside the gene matches. The CDR3 extends over 16 amino acids. Germline V lookup: CDR1 MNHNS, CDR2 SASEGT. The CDR3 region has the DNA TGTGCCAGCAGTGAACTAGCGGGGGGGCCCCAGGAGACCCAGTACTTC. This translates into CASSELAGGPQETQYF.

The chain has TRBV6-5 and TRBJ1-3; 8 bases align to TRBD1. V lost 6 bases and J lost 9; bases outside the gene matches: 10. CDR1 and CDR2 from the germline V gene are MNHEY and SVGAGI. There are 14 residues in the CDR3. CDR3 residues: CASSAGGAEATIYF. The CDR3 nucleotides read TGTGCCAGCAGCGCAGGGGGCGCGGAAGCCACCATATATTTT.

The V and J genes are TRBV28 and TRBJ1-1; the D is unclear. Between the trimmed V and J ends, which lost 4 bases and 3 bases, there was a span of 9 bases. CDR1 is MDHEN, CDR2 SYDVKM, per germline. The CDR3 runs 13 residues. DNA for the CDR3: TGTGCCAGCAGTTCCCCCCACGACACTGAAGCTTTCTTT. This translates into CASSSPHDTEAFF.

J is TRBJ1-1 and V is TRBV18, with TRBD1 identical over 8 bases. J gave up 2 bases and V 4 bases, and 6 bases lay outside the gene matches. The V gene's germline CDR1 is KGHSH and CDR2 LQKENI. This CDR3 is built from 15 residues. The CDR3 here is CASSLPTGDNTEAFF. The CDR3 bases are TGTGCCAGCTCACTACCGACAGGGGACAACACTGAAGCTTTCTTT.

The chain has TRBV19 and TRBJ2-3; tentatively, D is TRBD2 (5 bases). The CDR3 covers 14 residues. Germline CDR1 LNHDA, CDR2 SQIVND (reference sequence). V was cut by 3 bases and J by 3 bases, with 10 bases left in between. The CDR3 is CASSMREGTDTQYF. The CDR3 nucleotides are TGTGCCAGTAGTATGAGGGAAGGGACAGATACGCAGTATTTT.

The V and J genes are TRBV2 and TRBJ1-6; D gene ambiguous. The CDR3 runs to 14 residues. Trimming stripped 1 base from V and 6 bases from J, with 7 bases between. Germline CDR1 reads SNHLY; CDR2 reads FYNNEI. This chain's CDR3 is CASSEGVSNSPLHF. The CDR3 DNA is TGTGCCAGCAGTGAAGGGGTCTCTAATTCACCCCTCCACTTT. Variable domain in full (rest from reference TRBV2 and TRBJ1-6): EPEVTQTPSHQVTQMGQEVILRCVPISNHLYFYWYRQILGQKVEFLVSFYNNEISEKSEIFDDQFSVERPDGSNFTLKIRSTKLEDSAMYFCASSEGVSNSPLHFGNGTRLTVT.

V is TRBV7-9 and J is TRBJ2-5; D may correspond to TRBD1 or TRBD2 (6 bases each). The CDR3 consists of 15 residues. Germline V gives CDR1 SEHNR, CDR2 FQNEAQ (reference sequence). Trimming took off 7 bases at V and 5 bases at J, with 20 bases between the two ends. CDR3 DNA: TGTGCCAGCAAAGGTGGGGGGCCTTATCTTGAGACCCAGTACTTC. Its protein product is CASKGGGPYLETQYF.